This TCR beta chain was documented in a study of beta chain features in type 1 diabetes. Researchers reported sorting CD4+ naive, central memory, regulatory and stem cell-like memory cells via CD45RO/CCR7/CD25/CD127/CD95/CD27. The entirety of the isolated RNA underwent reverse transcription, so expressed TCRB transcripts were sequenced. Repertoires were generated with immunoSEQ multiplex PCR, while TCRdb's copy carries only in-frame clones and drops some. This table has 200,000 to 250,000 clones, 9.6% appearing once. The length of the CDR3 is 15 residues. Germline CDR1 SGHTA, CDR2 FQGNSA. The V end lost 3 bases, the J end lost 2 bases, and 10 bases lay between the germline ends. Overall study findings and caveats: Sequencing from cDNA could over-represent high-TCR-expressing cells. The naive, central memory and Treg TCRB repertoires of patients appeared to be more similar to one another than those of healthy donors.

This clone has more than one count but fewer than ten. Its antigen is undetermined. Sequencing used naive CD4+ T cells from blood. The receptor was derived from a woman aged 18-29 years in good health. The V gene is TRBV7-2, the J gene TRBJ1-4; perhaps TRBD1 as D (6 bases). Here the CDR3 DNA reads TGTGCCAGCAGCTTGAGTCAGGGGACTAATGAAAAACTGTTTTTT. Translated, it gives CASSLSQGTNEKLFF.